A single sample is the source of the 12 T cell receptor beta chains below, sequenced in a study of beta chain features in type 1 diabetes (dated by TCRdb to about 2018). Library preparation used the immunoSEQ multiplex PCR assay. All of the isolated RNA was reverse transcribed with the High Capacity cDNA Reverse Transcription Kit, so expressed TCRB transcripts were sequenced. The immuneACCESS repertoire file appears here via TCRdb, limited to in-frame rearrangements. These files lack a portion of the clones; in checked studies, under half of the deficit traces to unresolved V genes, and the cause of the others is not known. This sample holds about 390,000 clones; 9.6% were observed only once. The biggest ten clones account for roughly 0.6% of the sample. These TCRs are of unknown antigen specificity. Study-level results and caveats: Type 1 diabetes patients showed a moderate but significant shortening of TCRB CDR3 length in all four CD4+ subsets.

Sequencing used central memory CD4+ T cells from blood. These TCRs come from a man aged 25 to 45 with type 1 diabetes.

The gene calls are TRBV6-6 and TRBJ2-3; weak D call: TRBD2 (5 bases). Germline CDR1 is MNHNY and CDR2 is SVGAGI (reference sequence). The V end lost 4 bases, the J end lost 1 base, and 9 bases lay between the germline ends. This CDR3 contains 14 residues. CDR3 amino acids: CASSSLARTDTQYF. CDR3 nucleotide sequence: TGTGCCAGCAGTTCCCTAGCTCGCACAGATACGCAGTATTTT.

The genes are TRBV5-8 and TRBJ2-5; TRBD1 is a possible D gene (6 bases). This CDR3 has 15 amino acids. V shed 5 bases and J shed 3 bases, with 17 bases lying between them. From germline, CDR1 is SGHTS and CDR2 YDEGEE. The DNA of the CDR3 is TGTGCCAGCAGTGGGGGCGATATGGGAAAAGAGACCCAGTACTTC. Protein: CASSGGDMGKETQYF.

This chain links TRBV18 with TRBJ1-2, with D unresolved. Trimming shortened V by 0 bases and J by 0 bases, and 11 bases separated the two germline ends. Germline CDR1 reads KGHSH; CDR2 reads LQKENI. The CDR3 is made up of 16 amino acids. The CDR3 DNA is TGTGCCAGCTCACCACCGAGCCAGCAATCTAACTATGGCTACACCTTC. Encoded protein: CASSPPSQQSNYGYTF.

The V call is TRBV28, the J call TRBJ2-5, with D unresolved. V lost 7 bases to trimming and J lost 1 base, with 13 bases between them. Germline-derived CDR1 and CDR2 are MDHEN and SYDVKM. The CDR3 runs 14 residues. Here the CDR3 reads CASINSLSQETQYF. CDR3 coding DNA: TGTGCCAGCATAAATAGCTTGAGCCAAGAGACCCAGTACTTC.

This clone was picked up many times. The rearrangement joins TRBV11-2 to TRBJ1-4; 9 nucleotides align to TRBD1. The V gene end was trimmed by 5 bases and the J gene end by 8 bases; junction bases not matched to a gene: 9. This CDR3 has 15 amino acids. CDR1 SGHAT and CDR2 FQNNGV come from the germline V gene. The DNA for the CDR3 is TGTGCCAGCAGCCGCCCCGGGACAGGGAGGGAAAAACTGTTTTTT. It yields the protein CASSRPGTGREKLFF.

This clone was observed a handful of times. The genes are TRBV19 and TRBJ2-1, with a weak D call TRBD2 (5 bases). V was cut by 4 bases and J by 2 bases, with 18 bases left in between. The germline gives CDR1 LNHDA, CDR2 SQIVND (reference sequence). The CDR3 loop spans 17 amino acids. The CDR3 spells CASSRERRAETYNEQFF. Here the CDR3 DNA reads TGTGCCAGTAGTAGGGAGCGTCGGGCCGAGACCTACAATGAGCAGTTCTTC.

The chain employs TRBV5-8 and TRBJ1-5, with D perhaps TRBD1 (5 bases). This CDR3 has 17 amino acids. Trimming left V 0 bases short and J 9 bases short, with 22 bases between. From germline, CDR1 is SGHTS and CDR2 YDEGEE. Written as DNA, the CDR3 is TGTGCCAGCAGCTTGGAGCCTGGGGGTAGGGTAGGAAGGCCCCAGCATTTT. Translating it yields CASSLEPGGRVGRPQHF.

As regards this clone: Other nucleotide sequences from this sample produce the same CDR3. The CDR3 region has the DNA TGTGCCAGCAGTTACTCAGGACAAGGAAACACCATATATTTT. Protein: CASSYSGQGNTIYF. V is TRBV6-5 and J is TRBJ1-3, with a weak D call TRBD1 (5 bases). The CDR3 consists of 14 residues. Per germline, CDR1 MNHEY and CDR2 SVGAGI. V lost 0 bases and J 4 bases, leaving 7 bases between the germline ends.

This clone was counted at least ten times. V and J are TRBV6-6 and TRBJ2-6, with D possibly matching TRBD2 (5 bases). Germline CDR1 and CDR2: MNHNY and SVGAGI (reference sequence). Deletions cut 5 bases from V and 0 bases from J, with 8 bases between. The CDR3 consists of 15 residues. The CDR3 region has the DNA TGTGCCAGCAGTAAGACTAACTCTGGGGCCAACGTCCTGACTTTC. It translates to CASSKTNSGANVLTF.

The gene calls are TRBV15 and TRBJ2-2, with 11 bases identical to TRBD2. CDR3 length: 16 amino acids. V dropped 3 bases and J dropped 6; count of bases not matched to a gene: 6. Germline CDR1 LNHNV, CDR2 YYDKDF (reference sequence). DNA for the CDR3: TGTGCCACCAGCAGTCTAGCGGGAGGTTTGGCCGGGGAGCTGTTTTTT. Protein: CATSSLAGGLAGELFF.

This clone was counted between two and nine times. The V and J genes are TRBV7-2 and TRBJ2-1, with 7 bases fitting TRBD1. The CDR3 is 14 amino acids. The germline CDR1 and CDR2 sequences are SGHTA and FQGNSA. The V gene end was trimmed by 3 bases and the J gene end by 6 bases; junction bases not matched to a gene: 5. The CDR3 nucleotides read TGTGCCAGCAGCTTGGTGACAGGGTCCAATGAGCAGTTCTTC. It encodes CASSLVTGSNEQFF.

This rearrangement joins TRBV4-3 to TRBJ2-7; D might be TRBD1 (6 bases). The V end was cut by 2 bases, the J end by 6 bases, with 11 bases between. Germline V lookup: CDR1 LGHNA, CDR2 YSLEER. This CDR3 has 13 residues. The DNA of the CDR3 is TGCGCCAGCAGCCAAACAGGGACCTCCGAGCAGTACTTC. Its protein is CASSQTGTSEQYF.